The T cell receptor beta chain under discussion was sequenced for a study of cytomegalovirus exposure and HLA in healthy donors. The overall study: Later, an analysis reported that the roughly 120 validation repertoires had used the same platform as the roughly 660 first-cohort repertoires.

Donors came from a validation cohort of 90 to 150 subjects, distinct from the first 666-subject cohort. CDR3 length: 15 amino acids. Deletions cut 0 bases from V and 4 bases from J, with 13 bases between. Germline-derived CDR1 and CDR2 are LGHNA and YSLEER. The method was immunoSEQ multiplex PCR; TCRdb's version includes in-frame clones alone and lacks a portion of them. This table has some 330,000 clones, 80% to 90% appearing once. Sequencing input: PBMCs. The clonotype originates from a woman in her late teens or twenties in good health and CMV-seronegative. The rearrangement uses TRBV4-3 and TRBJ2-7; maybe TRBD2 (5 bases). The DNA for the CDR3 is TGCGCCAGCAGCCAAGATCCTGGCAGGACTTACGAGCAGTACTTC. This translates into CASSQDPGRTYEQYF.